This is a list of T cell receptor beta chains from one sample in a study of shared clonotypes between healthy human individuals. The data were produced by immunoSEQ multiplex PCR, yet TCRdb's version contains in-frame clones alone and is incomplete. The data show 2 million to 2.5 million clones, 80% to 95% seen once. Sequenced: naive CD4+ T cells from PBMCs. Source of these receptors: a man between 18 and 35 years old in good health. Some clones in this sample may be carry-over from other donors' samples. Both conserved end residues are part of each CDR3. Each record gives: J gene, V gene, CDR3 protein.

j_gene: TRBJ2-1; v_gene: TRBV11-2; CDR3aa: CASSPEQSRNEQFF
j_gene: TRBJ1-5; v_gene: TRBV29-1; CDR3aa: CSVVTGSNQPQHF
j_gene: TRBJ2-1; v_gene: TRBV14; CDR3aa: CASSHRLAGFEQFF
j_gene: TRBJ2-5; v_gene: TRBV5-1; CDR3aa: CASSIGFEETQYF
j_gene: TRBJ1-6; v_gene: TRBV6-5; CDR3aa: CASSYSLGTNSPLHF
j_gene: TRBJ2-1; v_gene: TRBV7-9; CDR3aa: CASSLTGGFAVEQFF
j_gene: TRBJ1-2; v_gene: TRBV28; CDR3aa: CASSLITGLNYGYTF
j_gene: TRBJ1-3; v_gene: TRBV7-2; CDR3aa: CASSSYSGNTIYF
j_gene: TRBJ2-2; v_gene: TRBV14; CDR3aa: CASSQEGAGVNTGELFF
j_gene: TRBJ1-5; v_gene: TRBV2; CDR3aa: CASSVGTRMSNQPQHF
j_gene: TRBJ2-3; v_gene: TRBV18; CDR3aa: CASSPFTDTQYF
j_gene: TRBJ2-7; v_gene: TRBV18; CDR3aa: CASSPGTLSYEQYF
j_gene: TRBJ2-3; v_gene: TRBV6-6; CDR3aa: CASRQKATDTQYF
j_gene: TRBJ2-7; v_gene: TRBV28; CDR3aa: CASSFMDGTYEQYF
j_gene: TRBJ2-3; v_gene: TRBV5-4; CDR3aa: CASSAPGTTDTQYF
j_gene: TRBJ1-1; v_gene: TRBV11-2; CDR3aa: CASSLVPQGVRTEAFF
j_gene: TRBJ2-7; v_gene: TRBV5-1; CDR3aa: CASSWGDRIYEQYF
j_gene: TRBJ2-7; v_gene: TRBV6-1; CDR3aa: CASSERGRVLSYEQYF
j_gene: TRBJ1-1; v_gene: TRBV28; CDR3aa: CASSIWGASVLRTEAFF
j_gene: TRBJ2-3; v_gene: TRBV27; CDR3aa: CASSLGDFLRTDTQYF
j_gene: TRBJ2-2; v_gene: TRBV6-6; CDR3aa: CASRGSRQGTGELFF
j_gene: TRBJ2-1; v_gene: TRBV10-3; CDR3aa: CAISVELSGNEQFF
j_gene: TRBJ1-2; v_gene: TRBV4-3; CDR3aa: CASSHGGTPGGYTF
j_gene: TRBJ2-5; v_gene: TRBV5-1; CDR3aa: CASSLDRGQETQYF
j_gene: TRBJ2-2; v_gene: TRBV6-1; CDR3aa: CASRRVFWELFF
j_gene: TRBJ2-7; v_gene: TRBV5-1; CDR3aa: CASSHPDRGGQYF
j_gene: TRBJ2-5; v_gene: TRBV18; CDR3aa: CASSPGLTPGGQETQYF
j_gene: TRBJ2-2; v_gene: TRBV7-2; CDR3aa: CASSEARHTGELFF
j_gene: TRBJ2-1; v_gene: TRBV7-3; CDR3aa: CASSPSGLGNEQFF
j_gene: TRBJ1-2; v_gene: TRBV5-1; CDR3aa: CASSLKQGPYGYTF
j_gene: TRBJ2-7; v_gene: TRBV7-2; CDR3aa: CASSLARDYEQYF
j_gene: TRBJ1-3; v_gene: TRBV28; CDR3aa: CASSLSGGVSSGNTIYF
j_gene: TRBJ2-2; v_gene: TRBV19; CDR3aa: CASSPRAPSNTGELFF
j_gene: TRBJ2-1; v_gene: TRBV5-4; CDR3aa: CASTPTGGVDELFF
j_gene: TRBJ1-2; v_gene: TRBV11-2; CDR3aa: CASSRDRSNYGYTF
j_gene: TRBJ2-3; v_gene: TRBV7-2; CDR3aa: CASSLSGPTDTQYF
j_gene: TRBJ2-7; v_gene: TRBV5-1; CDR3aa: CASSEGSFEQYF
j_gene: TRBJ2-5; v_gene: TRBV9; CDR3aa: CASSARSGQGIGQETQYF
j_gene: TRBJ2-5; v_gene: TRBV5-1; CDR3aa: CASSLGRTGGSETQYF
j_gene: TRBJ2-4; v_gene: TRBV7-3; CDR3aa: CASSLKTLGRGSDIQYF
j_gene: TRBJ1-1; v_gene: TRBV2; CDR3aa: CASSFYRTEAFF
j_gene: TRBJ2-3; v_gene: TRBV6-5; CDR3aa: CASGGGPRGYTQYF
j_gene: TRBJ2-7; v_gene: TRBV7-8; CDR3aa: CASSLRGATYEQYF
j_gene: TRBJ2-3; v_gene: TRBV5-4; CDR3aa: CASRTSGSFADTQYF
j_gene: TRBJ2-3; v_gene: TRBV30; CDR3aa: CAWSERTDTQYF
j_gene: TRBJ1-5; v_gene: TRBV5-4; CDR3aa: CASSLLGKSSNQPQHF
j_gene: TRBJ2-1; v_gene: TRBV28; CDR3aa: CASSFRRQGTYNEQFF
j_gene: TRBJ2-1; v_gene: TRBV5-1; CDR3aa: CASSLIAGENEQFF
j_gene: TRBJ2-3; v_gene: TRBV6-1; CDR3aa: CASSEALIYGKIAGGSTDTQYF
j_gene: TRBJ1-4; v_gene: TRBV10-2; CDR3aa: CASSLGSLGEKLFF
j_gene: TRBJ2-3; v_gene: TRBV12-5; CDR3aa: CASGSGTSGSTQYF
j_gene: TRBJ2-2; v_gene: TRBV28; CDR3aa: CASSWGQGASNTGELFF
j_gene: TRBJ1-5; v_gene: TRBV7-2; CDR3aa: CASSLWSQGVKPQHF